Following are 8 T cell receptor beta chains from one sample sequenced in a study of cytomegalovirus exposure and HLA in healthy donors. This table comes from immunoSEQ multiplex PCR, and its TCRdb copy is limited to in-frame clones, with some not included. Here the sample spans 100,000 to 150,000 clones, around 90% being singletons. Sequenced sample: PBMCs. The receptors here all came from a woman aged 18-29 years in good health and CMV-seronegative.

The chain is built from TRBV7-9 and TRBJ2-1; TRBD2 matches 15 bases. V shed 0 bases and J 2 bases; nucleotides not matched to a gene: 2. Germline V gives CDR1 SEHNR, CDR2 FQNEAQ (reference sequence). CDR3 length equals 18 residues. The CDR3 nucleotides read TGTGCCAGCAGCTTAGCGGGACTAGCGGGGGGCACCTACAATGAGCAGTTCTTC. This translates into CASSLAGLAGGTYNEQFF.

The chain employs TRBV19 and TRBJ1-1, with D perhaps matching TRBD1 (6 bases). The CDR3 totals 14 residues. CDR1 and CDR2 (germline): LNHDA, SQIVND (reference sequence). Trimming cost V 3 bases and J 4 bases, with 12 bases left between them. The CDR3 is CASSMRGEGTEAFF. The CDR3 region has the DNA TGTGCCAGTAGTATGAGGGGGGAGGGCACTGAAGCTTTCTTT.

In this sample, this clone turned up once. The CDR3 nucleotides read TGTGCCAGTAGTATATCGAGGGACTCCTACGAGCAGTACTTC. It specifies CASSISRDSYEQYF. The chain links TRBV19 to TRBJ2-7; maybe TRBD2 (5 bases). The CDR3 runs to 14 residues. The V and J ends lost 2 bases and 0 bases respectively, with 8 bases between them. CDR1 and CDR2 from the germline V gene are LNHDA and SQIVND (reference sequence).

The chain employs TRBV7-2 and TRBJ2-7; 7 bases are a match to TRBD2. Germline V gene lookup returns CDR1 SGHTA and CDR2 FQGNSA. This CDR3 is built from 18 residues. The J segment lost 4 bases and the V segment lost 5 bases, leaving 20 bases of the junction unmatched. CDR3 protein: CASSRAIMNRDYYYEQYF. DNA for the CDR3: TGTGCCAGCAGCCGAGCAATCATGAACCGGGACTACTATTACGAGCAGTACTTC.

V is TRBV6-1 and J is TRBJ2-7, with 7 nucleotides matching TRBD1. The CDR3 has 14 amino acids. Trimming at V came to 6 bases and at J to 1 base, leaving 6 bases not matched to a gene. Germline V gene data show CDR1 as MNHNS and CDR2 as SASEGT. Here the CDR3 reads CASRQDRASYEQYF. Written as DNA, the CDR3 is TGTGCCAGCAGACAAGACAGGGCATCCTACGAGCAGTACTTC.

This chain links TRBV6-1 with TRBJ1-3; TRBD1 aligns across 9 bases. V lost 6 bases, J lost 2 bases, and 2 bases stayed unmatched. The CDR3 has 14 residues. Germline assignment: CDR1 MNHNS and CDR2 SASEGT. This CDR3 reads CASRGTGTGNTIYF. The CDR3 DNA reads TGTGCCAGCAGGGGGACAGGGACTGGAAACACCATATATTTT.

The rearrangement uses TRBV6-1 and TRBJ2-7, with D perhaps matching TRBD2 (6 bases). The germline CDR1 and CDR2 sequences are MNHNS and SASEGT. The CDR3 is made up of 15 amino acids. V was trimmed by 2 bases and J by 2 bases, leaving 13 bases between them. This CDR3 reads CASSELAGSAYEQYF. CDR3 nucleotide sequence: TGTGCCAGCAGTGAACTTGCGGGGAGCGCCTACGAGCAGTACTTC.

In nucleotides, the CDR3 is TGTGCCAGCAGTTCCCCACAGGGTTCATATGAAAAACTGTTTTTT. This sequence encodes CASSSPQGSYEKLFF. The rearrangement links TRBV28 to TRBJ1-4, with D possibly being TRBD1 (6 bases). The V end was cut by 4 bases, the J end by 6 bases, with 15 bases between. Germline V gene sequence: CDR1 MDHEN, CDR2 SYDVKM. CDR3 length equals 15 residues.